This T cell receptor (beta chain) was found in a study of blood T cell repertoires in COVID-19. Looking at the study overall: Acute and convalescent COVID-19 samples came from the United States, Italy and Spain. PBMCs, B-cell-depleted T cells, or T cells provided the cDNA or gDNA that made up the material.

Sequencing was performed with immunoSEQ multiplex PCR; in TCRdb, only in-frame clones are kept and a portion is missing. The table lists under 200,000 clones, nearly 90% of them singletons. The sequenced sample consisted of peripheral blood. The receptor was derived from a man aged 55 to 70 with active or convalescent COVID-19.

CDR3 loop: CASSYSVAREAFF. CDR3 DNA: TGTGCCAGCAGTTACTCTGTTGCCAGAGAAGCTTTCTTT. V is TRBV6-5 and J is TRBJ1-1; D unresolved. Germline CDR1 MNHEY, CDR2 SVGAGI. V gave up 0 bases and J gave up 8 bases, with 10 bases separating them. The CDR3 is 13 amino acids.